The 9 T cell receptor beta chains reported below all come from one sample, sequenced in a study of monozygotic twins with inflammatory bowel disease. TCRdb reprocessed the 5' RACE reads and stores each CDR3 protein as one record, lacking DNA. The sample totals fewer than 400,000 distinct CDR3 sequences. The sequenced material came from blood. The source is a human donor with ulcerative colitis or Crohn's disease, or a healthy co-twin of an affected twin (not recorded which).

The chain links TRBV7-9 to TRBJ1-4. CDR1 is SEHNR, CDR2 FQNEAQ, per germline (reference sequence). The CDR3 sequence is 16 residues long. The CDR3 reads CASSLGQGTANEKLFF.

This sequence joins TRBV5-4 and TRBJ1-4; there is no DNA to check the TCRdb D call of TRBD1. The CDR3 covers 13 residues. Germline loops: CDR1 SGHNT, CDR2 YYREEE (reference sequence). The CDR3 is CATNSDRREKLFF. Supplemented by reference TRBV5-4 and TRBJ1-4, the full variable domain reads ETGVTQSPTHLIKTRGQQVTLRCSSQSGHNTVSWYQQALGQGPQFIFQYYREEENGRGNFPPRFSGLQFPNYSSELNVNALELDDSALYLCATNSDRREKLFFGSGTQLSVL.

V and J are TRBV12-3 or TRBV12-4 and TRBJ2-3; TCRdb outputs TRBD2, but without DNA this stays unchecked. The CDR3 contains 15 residues. The CDR3 protein is CASSTRDYRTDTQYF.

The rearrangement uses TRBV7-8 and TRBJ1-1. CDR1 and CDR2 (germline): SGHVS, FQNEAQ. CDR3 length: 13 amino acids. The CDR3 protein is CASSYSTGTEAFF.

CDR3 region: CASSLTGFPYEQYF. The chain recombines TRBV28 with TRBJ2-7. There are 14 residues in the CDR3. In germline, CDR1 is MDHEN, CDR2 SYDVKM.

This chain connects TRBV7-8 to TRBJ1-2. The CDR3 extends over 14 amino acids. Per the germline V gene, CDR1 is SGHVS and CDR2 is FQNEAQ. CDR3 loop: CASSLSVRGEGYTF.

V gene TRBV6-1 combines with J gene TRBJ2-7; the D call of TRBD1 rests on TCRdb alone, since no DNA is present to check it. Germline V lookup: CDR1 MNHNS, CDR2 SASEGT. The CDR3 contains 14 residues. The chain's CDR3 is CASSPGGASYEQYF.

The chain employs TRBV12-3 or TRBV12-4 and TRBJ1-2. This CDR3 spans 12 amino acids. The CDR3 spells CASSLLDYGYTF.

The genes are TRBV28 and TRBJ2-5. The CDR3 is made up of 14 amino acids. The germline CDR1 and CDR2 sequences are MDHEN and SYDVKM. CDR3: CASSFPRDQETQYF.